These 25 T cell receptor beta chains came from one sample sequenced in a study of cytomegalovirus exposure and HLA in healthy donors. 60 Vbeta and 13 Jbeta primers were used in PCR. TCRdb keeps only in-frame clones here, not all; method: immunoSEQ multiplex PCR. Of about 160,000 clones in the sample, approximately 72% were seen once. What was sequenced was PBMCs. The receptor set was obtained from a man in his forties or fifties in good health and CMV-seropositive.

The CDR3 DNA is TGTGCCAGCAGCTCACTAGCGGGAAGTTTGATGACCGGGGAGCTGTTTTTT. Protein sequence: CASSSLAGSLMTGELFF. J is TRBJ2-2 and V is TRBV13, with TRBD2 matching 10 bases. This CDR3 is built from 17 residues. Germline CDR1 and CDR2: PRHDT and FYEKMQ (reference sequence). V lost 4 bases, J lost 5 bases, and 10 bases stayed unmatched.

The chain recombines TRBV6-1 with TRBJ1-6; D not resolved. The CDR3 runs to 16 residues. Trimming left V 1 base short and J 0 bases short, with 7 bases between. Germline V CDR1 and CDR2: MNHNS, SASEGT. Written as DNA, the CDR3 is TGTGCCAGCAGTGAAGGCGAGGGCTCCTATAATTCACCCCTCCACTTT. It specifies CASSEGEGSYNSPLHF.

The CDR3 region is CASSPPGVAGDIGGYTF. The CDR3 DNA is TGTGCCAGCTCACCACCTGGGGTGGCAGGGGATATCGGTGGCTACACCTTC. V and J are TRBV18 and TRBJ1-2; a possible D gene is TRBD1 (6 bases). The V end lost 0 bases, the J end lost 7 bases, and 21 bases lay between the germline ends. Germline-derived CDR1 and CDR2 are KGHSH and LQKENI. The CDR3 has 17 amino acids.

The chain combines TRBV25-1 with TRBJ1-1, with TRBD1 identical over 7 bases. This CDR3 has 14 residues. Germline lookup yields CDR1 MGHDK and CDR2 SYGVNS. Trimming at V came to 5 bases and at J to 5 bases, leaving 8 bases not matched to a gene. The CDR3 sequence: CASSPKQGVTEAFF. Here the CDR3 DNA reads TGTGCCAGCAGTCCGAAGCAGGGGGTAACTGAAGCTTTCTTT.

In its sample, this clone was seen a few times. The rearrangement joins TRBV4-3 to TRBJ2-7, with 11 bases aligning to TRBD1. J lost 6 bases, V lost 0 bases, and 10 bases had no gene match. The CDR3 length is 17 residues. CDR1 and CDR2 from the germline V gene are LGHNA and YSLEER. DNA for the CDR3: TGCGCCAGCAGCCAAGATTGGGGGACAGGGGGAGAGGGCGAGCAGTACTTC. Its translation: CASSQDWGTGGEGEQYF.

V usage is TRBV6-6 and J usage is TRBJ2-5, with a tentative D call TRBD2 (6 bases). The germline gives CDR1 MNHNY, CDR2 SVGAGI (reference sequence). This CDR3 is 15 amino acids long. The V gene lost 6 bases and the J gene lost 5 bases, with 19 bases spanning the gap. CDR3 in amino acids: CASSYPGTLGETQYF. CDR3 DNA sequence: TGTGCCAGCAGCTACCCCGGGACTCTCGGCGAGACCCAGTACTTC.

The rearrangement joins TRBV5-1 to TRBJ2-5; 9 nucleotides align to TRBD2. Germline-derived CDR1 and CDR2 are SGHRS and YFSETQ. The CDR3 loop spans 17 amino acids. V shed 0 bases and J 3 bases; nucleotides not matched to a gene: 9. CDR3 residues: CASSLELAGYPKETQYF. The CDR3 DNA sequence: TGCGCCAGCAGCTTGGAACTAGCGGGTTACCCAAAAGAGACCCAGTACTTC.

The rearrangement joins TRBV27 to TRBJ1-1; 7 nucleotides match TRBD1. V was pared by 2 bases and J by 9 bases, with 6 bases of the junction left unmatched. Germline CDR1 MNHEY, CDR2 SMNVEV (reference sequence). The CDR3 loop spans 13 amino acids. In DNA form, the CDR3 reads TGTGCCAGCAGTTTAGGACAGGCATCTAAAGCTTTCTTT. Translation: CASSLGQASKAFF.

This clone was seen more than once but under ten times. The J gene is TRBJ2-6, the V gene TRBV7-9, with D perhaps TRBD1 (5 bases). V lost 5 bases, J lost 0 bases, and 5 bases lay in between. The CDR3 runs to 14 residues. Germline assignment: CDR1 SEHNR and CDR2 FQNEAQ (reference sequence). The CDR3 bases are TGTGCCAGCAGCCAGGGCTCTGGGGCCAACGTCCTGACTTTC. It encodes CASSQGSGANVLTF.

The CDR3 protein is CAIRGPGEADTQYF. CDR3 in DNA: TGTGCCATCAGGGGGCCCGGGGAGGCAGATACGCAGTATTTT. The V gene is TRBV10-3, the J gene TRBJ2-3; tentative D call: TRBD2 (6 bases). This CDR3 is built from 14 residues. V was cut by 6 bases and J by 4 bases, with 14 bases left in between. CDR1 and CDR2 from the germline V gene are ENHRY and SYGVKD.

This clone was seen only a few times. The V gene is TRBV5-1, the J gene TRBJ2-7; 10 bases agree with TRBD1. This CDR3 spans 16 amino acids. V dropped 1 base and J dropped 1; count of bases not matched to a gene: 5. Germline V gene sequence: CDR1 SGHRS, CDR2 YFSETQ. This CDR3 is CASSLPGQGPSYEQYF. The CDR3 bases are TGCGCCAGCAGCTTGCCGGGACAGGGGCCGTCCTACGAGCAGTACTTC.

The chain joins TRBV19 to TRBJ1-1; D is unresolved. Per the germline V gene, CDR1 is LNHDA and CDR2 is SQIVND (reference sequence). Trimming shortened V by 4 bases and J by 0 bases, and 15 bases separated the two germline ends. The CDR3 is 16 residues long. Here the CDR3 reads CASSTLGMGVNTEAFF. CDR3 bases: TGTGCCAGTAGTACCCTCGGTATGGGAGTGAACACTGAAGCTTTCTTT.

J is TRBJ2-7 and V is TRBV5-1, with 7 positions matching TRBD1. The CDR3 sequence is 14 residues long. The J segment lost 5 bases and the V segment lost 0 bases, leaving 5 bases of the junction unmatched. Germline values: CDR1 SGHRS, CDR2 YFSETQ. CDR3 sequence (DNA): TGCGCCAGCAGCTTGGGACAGGGCACCGACGAGCAGTACTTC. It codes for CASSLGQGTDEQYF. The variable domain in full, with the rest retrieved from reference TRBV5-1 and TRBJ2-7, is KAGVTQTPRYLIKTRGQQVTLSCSPISGHRSVSWYQQTPGQGLQFLFEYFSETQRNKGNFPGRFSGRQFSNSRSEMNVSTLELGDSALYLCASSLGQGTDEQYFGPGTRLTVT.

V and J are TRBV18 and TRBJ2-3, with 7 positions matching TRBD1. The germline CDR1 and CDR2 sequences are KGHSH and LQKENI. Trimming removed 1 base from V and 4 bases from J; junction bases left unmatched: 2. The CDR3 loop spans 14 amino acids. CDR3 sequence reads: CASSPQGAPDTQYF. In nucleotides, the CDR3 is TGTGCCAGCTCACCACAGGGGGCTCCAGATACGCAGTATTTT.

CDR3 amino acids: CASSPLTGRGGNEKLFF. CDR3 coding DNA: TGTGCCAGCAGCCCCCTGACAGGTAGAGGGGGTAATGAAAAACTGTTTTTT. The V gene is TRBV9, the J gene TRBJ1-4, with D maybe TRBD1 (6 bases). The CDR3 is 17 amino acids. The V end was cut by 4 bases, the J end by 4 bases, with 20 bases between. Germline assignment: CDR1 SGDLS and CDR2 YYNGEE.

This clone was seen a few times. The chain joins TRBV19 to TRBJ2-3; D may be TRBD2 (6 bases). Trimming cost V 6 bases and J 2 bases, with 15 bases left between them. The CDR3 sequence is 15 residues long. From germline, CDR1 is LNHDA and CDR2 SQIVND (reference sequence). The CDR3 region is CASRLLAGHTDTQYF. The CDR3, as DNA: TGTGCCAGTAGGCTACTAGCTGGGCACACAGATACGCAGTATTTT.

The V and J genes are TRBV2 and TRBJ2-7, with D possibly TRBD1 on 6 matching bases. V was shortened by 8 bases and J by 4 bases, with 18 bases between the two germline ends. The CDR3 has 14 residues. Germline lookup yields CDR1 SNHLY and CDR2 FYNNEI. In DNA form, the CDR3 reads TGTGCCAGCGGAACCGGGACACCCCCTTACGAGCAGTACTTC. Amino acid sequence: CASGTGTPPYEQYF.

Only a few counts were recorded for this clone. This chain links TRBV6-6 with TRBJ2-7; TRBD1 matches at 8 bases. V gave up 2 bases and J gave up 7 bases; unmatched junction bases: 7. There are 14 residues in the CDR3. CDR1 MNHNY and CDR2 SVGAGI come from the germline V gene (reference sequence). The CDR3 sequence: CASSYQDRVEEQYF. CDR3 in DNA: TGTGCCAGCAGTTACCAGGACAGGGTGGAAGAGCAGTACTTC.

The chain combines TRBV27 with TRBJ1-1; a possible D gene is TRBD1 (5 bases). V lost 5 bases and J lost 4, with 11 bases in between. The CDR3 spans 13 residues. Germline lookup yields CDR1 MNHEY and CDR2 SMNVEV (reference sequence). The CDR3: CASSLRGSTEAFF. The CDR3 DNA is TGTGCCAGCAGTCTCCGGGGGAGCACTGAAGCTTTCTTT.

Only one count was recorded for this clone. V gene TRBV7-2 combines with J gene TRBJ2-3, with D possibly matching TRBD1 (7 bases). Germline V gene data show CDR1 as SGHTA and CDR2 as FQGNSA. CDR3 length: 15 residues. V lost 5 bases and J 4 bases, leaving 16 bases between the germline ends. For the CDR3, the DNA is TGTGCCAGCAGCAAGGGACAGTCGGGGGCAGATACGCAGTATTTT. Its translation is CASSKGQSGADTQYF. The full variable domain, with the rest looked up from reference TRBV7-2 and TRBJ2-3, is GAGVSQSPSNKVTEKGKDVELRCDPISGHTALYWYRQSLGQGLEFLIYFQGNSAPDKSGLPSDRFSAERTGGSVSTLTIQRTQQEDSAVYLCASSKGQSGADTQYFGPGTRLTVL.

The CDR3 reads CASRVRRGWEQFF. Written as DNA, the CDR3 is TGTGCCAGCAGAGTTAGGCGGGGTTGGGAGCAGTTCTTC. This chain joins TRBV6-6 and TRBJ2-1, with D possibly matching TRBD2 (6 bases). The CDR3 contains 13 residues. Trimming took 6 bases from V and 10 from J, leaving 16 bases between them. Germline CDR1 MNHNY, CDR2 SVGAGI (reference sequence).

This chain joins TRBV5-1 and TRBJ2-1, with TRBD2 matching over 8 bases. Germline lookup yields CDR1 SGHRS and CDR2 YFSETQ. CDR3 length: 15 residues. V dropped 5 bases and J dropped 6; count of bases not matched to a gene: 10. The DNA of the CDR3 is TGCGCCAGCAGTCCCCCCGGGAGGGACGGCAATGAGCAGTTCTTC. As protein: CASSPPGRDGNEQFF.

This chain uses TRBV30 with TRBJ1-3; unclear D gene. This CDR3 is built from 14 residues. Deletions cut 0 bases from V and 8 bases from J, with 14 bases between. Looked up from germline, CDR1 is GTSNPN and CDR2 is SVGIG (reference sequence). CDR3 nucleotides: TGTGCCTGGAGTGTAAGGCACGGGAAGGACACCATATATTTT. Residues: CAWSVRHGKDTIYF.

This chain links TRBV9 with TRBJ1-1; no firm D call. Germline values: CDR1 SGDLS, CDR2 YYNGEE. V dropped 5 bases and J dropped 5 bases, with 10 bases sitting between them. This CDR3 has 12 residues. The CDR3, as DNA: TGTGCCAGCAGTTCCACGGTGACTGAAGCTTTCTTT. Its protein product is CASSSTVTEAFF.

The rearrangement uses TRBV5-4 and TRBJ2-7; 10 positions match TRBD1. The length of the CDR3 is 16 residues. CDR1 SGHNT and CDR2 YYREEE come from the germline V gene (reference sequence). The ends lost 0 bases at V and 0 bases at J; junction bases unmatched: 3. The CDR3 region has the DNA TGTGCCAGCAGCTTGGGAGGGACAGGGGCCTCCTACGAGCAGTACTTC. It encodes CASSLGGTGASYEQYF. Based on the CDR3 plus reference TRBV5-4 and TRBJ2-7, the full variable domain is ETGVTQSPTHLIKTRGQQVTLRCSSQSGHNTVSWYQQALGQGPQFIFQYYREEENGRGNFPPRFSGLQFPNYSSELNVNALELDDSALYLCASSLGGTGASYEQYFGPGTRLTVT.